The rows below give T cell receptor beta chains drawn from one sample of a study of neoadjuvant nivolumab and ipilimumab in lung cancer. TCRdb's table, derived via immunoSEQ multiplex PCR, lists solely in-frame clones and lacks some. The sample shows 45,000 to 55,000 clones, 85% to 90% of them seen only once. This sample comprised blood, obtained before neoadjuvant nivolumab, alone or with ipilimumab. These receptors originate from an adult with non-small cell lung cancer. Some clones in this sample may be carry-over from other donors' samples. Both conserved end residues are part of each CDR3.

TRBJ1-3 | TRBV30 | CAWDTGAGNTIYF
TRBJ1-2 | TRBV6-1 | CASRDQVNYGYTF
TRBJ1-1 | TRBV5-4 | CASSPQGVGTEAFF
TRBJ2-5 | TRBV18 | CASSPNYSGETQYF
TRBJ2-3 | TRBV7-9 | CASSLAGGLIGLQYF
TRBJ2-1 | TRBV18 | CASSPNPGLGSYNEQFF
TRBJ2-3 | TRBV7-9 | CASSVTHRHTDTQYF
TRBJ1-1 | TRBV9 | CASSVGWVGTEAFF
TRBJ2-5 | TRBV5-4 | CASSLTGSPETQYF
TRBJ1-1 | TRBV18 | CASSLPTGPMGEAFF
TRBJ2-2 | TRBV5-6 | CASSRRVGQGTGELFF
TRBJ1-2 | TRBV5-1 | CASSPGQDYYGYTF
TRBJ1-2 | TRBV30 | CAWSGLANAAYGYTF
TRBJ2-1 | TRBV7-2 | CASSPGGPNEQFF
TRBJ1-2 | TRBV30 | CAWSDARSGYTF
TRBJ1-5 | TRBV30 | CAWSVLDSNQPQHF
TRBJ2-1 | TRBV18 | CASSPLTSHNEQFF
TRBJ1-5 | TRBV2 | CASRGTDQPQHF
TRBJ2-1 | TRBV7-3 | CASSPRDSGSSYNEQFF
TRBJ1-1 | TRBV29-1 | CSVLRDRGQVRAFF
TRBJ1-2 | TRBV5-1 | CASSGQTGDYYGYTF
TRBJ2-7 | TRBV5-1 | CASRPLGGGDEQYF
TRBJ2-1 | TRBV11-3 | CATSVLVGEQFF
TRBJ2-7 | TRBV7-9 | CASSFGQGNYEQYF
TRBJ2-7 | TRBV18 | CASSPRQGEGSHEQYF
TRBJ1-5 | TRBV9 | CASSVGDSLPQSQHF
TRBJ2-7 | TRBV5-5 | CASSSPGEQYF
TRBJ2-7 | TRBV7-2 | CASSLNVLAHYEQYF
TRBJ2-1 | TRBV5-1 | CASSYPPTKEQFF
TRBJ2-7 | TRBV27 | CASSTNQAGVYEQYF
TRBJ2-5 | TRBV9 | CASSASDRAETQYF
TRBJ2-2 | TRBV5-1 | CASSTYYTGELFF
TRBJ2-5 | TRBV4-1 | CASSQRGSQYF
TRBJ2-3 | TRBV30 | CAWTQRERDTQYF
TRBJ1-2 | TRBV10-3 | CAISESGGAGYGYTF
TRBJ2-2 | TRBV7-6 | CASSLGTGELFF
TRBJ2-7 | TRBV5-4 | CASSLAAGTGPFEQYF
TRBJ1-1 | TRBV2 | CASSAVRGNTEAFF
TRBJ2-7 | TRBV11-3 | CASSSGQGYEQYF
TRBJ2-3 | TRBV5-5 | CASSFLGDITDTQYF
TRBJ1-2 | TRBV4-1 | CASSRLIRDRANYGYTF
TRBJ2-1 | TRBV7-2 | CASSLSGVSYNEQFF
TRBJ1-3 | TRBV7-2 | CASSKDRAKGNTIYF
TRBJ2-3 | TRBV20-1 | CSADHQDTQYF
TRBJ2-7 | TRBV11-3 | CASSPLRRGRYEQYF
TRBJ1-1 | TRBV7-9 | CASSFSPGREDTEAFF
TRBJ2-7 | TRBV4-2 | CASSQDLTGALSYEQYF
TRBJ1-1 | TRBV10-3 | CAISKGELNTEAFF
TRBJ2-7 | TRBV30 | CGAGEREQYF
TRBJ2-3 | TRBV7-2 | CASSPSTDTQYF
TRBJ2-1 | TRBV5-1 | CASSGEVAGTYNEQFF
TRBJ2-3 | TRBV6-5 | CASSYSGGRTDTQYF
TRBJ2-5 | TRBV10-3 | CAISGSGNQETQYF
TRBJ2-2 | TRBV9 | CASSVLQGARTGELFF
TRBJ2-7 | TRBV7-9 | CASSLATGVEQYF
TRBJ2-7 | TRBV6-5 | CASQGQGGYEQYF
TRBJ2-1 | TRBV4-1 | CASSQDDRKAGRPGVRNEQFF
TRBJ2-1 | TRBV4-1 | CASSQDSLSGGGSRVEQFF
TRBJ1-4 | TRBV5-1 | CASSLAALGGNEKLFF
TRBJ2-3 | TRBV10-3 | CAISDLLAEAADTQYF